This is a list of T cell receptor beta chains from one sample in a study of shared clonotypes between healthy human individuals. Sequencing used immunoSEQ multiplex PCR; TCRdb keeps in-frame clones, though not all of them. The sample includes 760,000 or so clones, about 96% of them seen just once. The sequencing sample was made of naive CD8+ T cells sorted from blood. These TCRs come from a young man in good health. CDR3s include the opening cysteine and the closing phenylalanine or tryptophan. Fields, in order: V gene, clone size, J gene, D gene, CDR3 protein, CDR3 DNA. A D gene is named only where the DNA matches it firmly. Rows give clone size only sometimes, using once, few, many, or a class for an expanded clone.

TRBV5-1	-	TRBJ2-7	-	CASSLTGPYEQYF	TGCGCCAGCAGCTTGACGGGGCCCTACGAGCAGTACTTC
TRBV13	-	TRBJ2-1	-	CASSLGSTEQFF	TGTGCCAGCAGCTTAGGGTCCACTGAGCAGTTCTTC
TRBV29-1	-	TRBJ2-1	TRBD2	CSAQGLAGDNEQFF	TGCAGCGCTCAAGGCCTAGCGGGTGACAATGAGCAGTTCTTC
TRBV10-3	-	TRBJ2-5	TRBD2	CAISEFRASGTTPQETQYF	TGTGCCATCAGTGAGTTTCGGGCTAGCGGGACGACTCCACAAGAGACCCAGTACTTC
TRBV6-5	-	TRBJ1-3	-	CASSYGTSRLGNTIYF	TGTGCCAGCAGTTACGGGACAAGCCGCCTCGGAAACACCATATATTTT
TRBV7-9	-	TRBJ1-3	-	CASSHSPGNTIYF	TGTGCCAGCAGCCATAGTCCCGGAAACACCATATATTTT
TRBV7-6	-	TRBJ2-7	-	CASSISRNGEQYF	TGTGCCAGCAGCATTAGTAGGAATGGAGAGCAGTACTTC
TRBV10-3	-	TRBJ2-1	TRBD1	CAISDSPGTVEMNEQFF	TGTGCCATCAGTGACTCCCCCGGGACAGTGGAGATGAATGAGCAGTTCTTC
TRBV5-6	-	TRBJ2-7	-	CASSSGLSSYEQYF	TGTGCCAGCAGCTCGGGCCTTAGCTCCTACGAGCAGTACTTC
TRBV9	-	TRBJ2-1	TRBD2	CASSAEAGTRLHEQFF	TGTGCCAGCAGCGCAGAAGCCGGGACTAGGCTTCATGAGCAGTTCTTC
TRBV7-9	-	TRBJ2-5	-	CASSLHSQETQYF	TGTGCCAGCAGCTTACACAGCCAAGAGACCCAGTACTTC
TRBV29-1	-	TRBJ2-5	-	CSVEEGEETQYF	TGCAGCGTTGAGGAGGGGGAAGAGACCCAGTACTTC
TRBV7-7	-	TRBJ2-2	TRBD1	CASSFSGGIGELFF	TGTGCCAGCAGCTTTTCAGGGGGAATCGGGGAGCTGTTTTTT
TRBV7-9	-	TRBJ1-2	-	CASSPRGKTNYGYTF	TGTGCCAGCAGCCCAAGGGGGAAGACTAACTATGGCTACACCTTC
TRBV9	-	TRBJ2-1	-	CASSVDSLVHPSTGNEQFF	TGTGCCAGCAGCGTAGACTCCCTAGTGCATCCTAGCACGGGAAATGAGCAGTTCTTC
TRBV7-2	-	TRBJ2-1	TRBD2	CASSLPSGRDNEQFF	TGTGCCAGCAGCTTACCTAGCGGGAGGGACAATGAGCAGTTCTTC
TRBV29-1	-	TRBJ2-1	TRBD2	CSVRGGTSGSTVSEQFF	TGCAGCGTGAGGGGTGGGACTAGCGGGAGTACCGTGAGTGAGCAGTTCTTC
TRBV6-5	-	TRBJ2-1	-	CASSYSGGINEQFF	TGTGCCAGCAGTTACTCCGGAGGTATCAATGAGCAGTTCTTC
TRBV25-1	-	TRBJ2-7	TRBD2	CASSSREVNTGRVYEQYF	TGTGCCAGCAGTTCGCGGGAAGTGAATACCGGGAGGGTCTACGAGCAGTACTTC
TRBV27	-	TRBJ1-2	-	CASSSVDRHGYTF	TGTGCCAGCAGTTCTGTGGACAGACACGGCTACACCTTC
TRBV20-1	-	TRBJ1-1	-	CSAPLNTEAFF	TGCAGTGCTCCCTTGAACACTGAAGCTTTCTTT
TRBV28	-	TRBJ2-7	TRBD1	CASSIGQESSYEQYF	TGTGCCAGCAGTATAGGACAGGAAAGCTCCTACGAGCAGTACTTC
TRBV11-2	-	TRBJ1-1	-	CASSLGTPDTEAFF	TGTGCCAGCAGCTTAGGGACACCTGACACTGAAGCTTTCTTT
TRBV6-1	-	TRBJ1-5	-	CASSEERGSNQPQHF	TGTGCCAGCAGTGAAGAGAGGGGGAGCAATCAGCCCCAGCATTTT
TRBV10-2	-	TRBJ2-1	TRBD2	CASKGTILDEQFF	TGCGCCAGCAAGGGGACTATCCTTGATGAGCAGTTCTTC
TRBV5-4	-	TRBJ2-2	-	CASSLWGTGELFF	TGTGCCAGCAGCTTGTGGGGTACCGGGGAGCTGTTTTTT
TRBV27	-	TRBJ2-5	-	CASSPLMSGYQETQYF	TGTGCCAGCAGTCCCCTTATGTCCGGGTACCAAGAGACCCAGTACTTC
TRBV15	-	TRBJ1-1	-	CATSAQRENTEAFF	TGTGCCACCAGCGCCCAAAGGGAGAACACTGAAGCTTTCTTT
TRBV6-4	-	TRBJ2-1	TRBD2	CASSPLTSGRWNEQFF	TGTGCCAGCAGTCCCCTTACTAGCGGGAGATGGAATGAGCAGTTCTTC
TRBV5-5	-	TRBJ2-7	TRBD1	CASSRGGQGSYEQYF	TGTGCCAGCAGCAGGGGGGGACAGGGCTCTTACGAGCAGTACTTC
TRBV5-1	-	TRBJ2-7	TRBD2	CASSLAGTSDEQYF	TGCGCCAGCAGCTTGGCCGGGACTAGCGACGAGCAGTACTTC
TRBV27	once	TRBJ2-2	TRBD2	CASSKGLAGGITGELFF	TGTGCCAGCAGTAAGGGACTAGCGGGAGGGATCACCGGGGAGCTGTTTTTT
TRBV11-2	-	TRBJ2-7	-	CASRTRYSYEQYF	TGTGCCAGCAGGACCAGGTACTCCTACGAGCAGTACTTC
TRBV7-9	-	TRBJ2-7	TRBD2	CASSLAASGIHEQYF	TGTGCCAGCAGCTTAGCGGCTAGCGGGATTCACGAGCAGTACTTC
TRBV5-1	-	TRBJ1-4	-	CASSLAGVPGEKLFF	TGCGCCAGCAGCTTGGCCGGAGTTCCTGGTGAAAAACTGTTTTTT
TRBV19	once	TRBJ2-1	-	CASSNLLGGLNEQFF	TGTGCCAGTAGTAACCTTCTTGGGGGGCTGAATGAGCAGTTCTTC
TRBV28	-	TRBJ2-7	TRBD2	CASSLPILLAGGNEQYF	TGTGCCAGCAGTCTACCGATACTACTAGCGGGAGGAAACGAGCAGTACTTC
TRBV7-6	-	TRBJ1-1	-	CASSSLGQDEYPEAFF	TGTGCCAGCAGCTCGTTGGGGCAGGACGAATATCCTGAAGCTTTCTTT
TRBV2	-	TRBJ2-7	-	CASSPGGYEQYF	TGTGCCAGCAGCCCTGGGGGGTACGAGCAGTACTTC
TRBV19	-	TRBJ2-1	TRBD2	CASSIGLAAYNEQFF	TGTGCCAGTAGTATAGGACTAGCGGCGTACAATGAGCAGTTCTTC
TRBV27	-	TRBJ2-7	TRBD1	CASSLLGQDTYEQYF	TGTGCCAGCAGTTTATTGGGACAGGACACCTACGAGCAGTACTTC
TRBV30	-	TRBJ2-7	-	CAWSLYLSYEQYF	TGTGCCTGGAGTCTGTACCTTTCCTACGAGCAGTACTTC
TRBV5-1	-	TRBJ1-1	TRBD1	CASSLVPGTGNTEAFF	TGCGCCAGCAGCCTGGTTCCCGGGACAGGAAACACTGAAGCTTTCTTT
TRBV4-3	-	TRBJ2-7	-	CASSQDPGGTTYEQYF	TGCGCCAGCAGCCAAGATCCGGGGGGCACAACCTACGAGCAGTACTTC
TRBV27	-	TRBJ2-1	-	CASSLGLEQFF	TGTGCCAGCAGTTTGGGGCTAGAGCAGTTCTTC
TRBV28	-	TRBJ1-2	-	CASTPVENRVYGYTF	TGTGCCAGCACCCCGGTAGAGAACCGGGTCTATGGCTACACCTTC
TRBV5-6	-	TRBJ2-7	TRBD2	CASSLDPSGSSYEQYF	TGTGCCAGCAGCTTGGATCCCAGCGGGAGCTCCTACGAGCAGTACTTC
TRBV4-2	-	TRBJ2-3	TRBD2	CASSQAGLLAGGTDTQYF	TGTGCCAGCAGCCAAGCCGGCCTACTAGCGGGGGGCACAGATACGCAGTATTTT
TRBV5-1	once	TRBJ2-7	-	CASSLRGGYEQYF	TGCGCCAGCAGCTTGAGGGGTGGGTACGAGCAGTACTTC
TRBV5-4	-	TRBJ2-7	-	CASSLGVLNEQYF	TGTGCCAGCAGCTTGGGGGTACTAAACGAGCAGTACTTC
TRBV18	-	TRBJ2-7	TRBD1	CASSAGTGSYEQYF	TGTGCCAGCTCAGCCGGGACAGGGTCCTACGAGCAGTACTTC
TRBV27	-	TRBJ2-4	-	CASSFTLRGAKNIQYF	TGTGCCAGCAGCTTTACTCTCAGGGGAGCCAAAAACATTCAGTACTTC
TRBV2	-	TRBJ1-1	TRBD1	CASSEEGQVGETEAFF	TGTGCCAGCAGTGAAGAGGGACAGGTCGGGGAGACTGAAGCTTTCTTT
TRBV5-4	once	TRBJ2-2	-	CASTLGGTPNTGELFF	TGTGCCAGCACCCTTGGTGGGACACCGAACACCGGGGAGCTGTTTTTT
TRBV7-9	-	TRBJ1-2	-	CASSFPLGGSGYTF	TGTGCCAGCAGCTTTCCCTTGGGAGGTAGCGGCTACACCTTC